This T cell receptor (beta chain) originates from a study of T cell clonotyping in hematopoietic cell transplantation. In the study overall: Cytoreduction preceded collection of pretransplant recipient samples. Study results and caveats: Higher Inverse Simpson Index values in graft donor and pretransplant recipient predicted broader posttransplant TCR diversity. Pathologically expanded recipient clonotypes increased progressively from day 30 to day 180 as diversity fell.

In its sample, this clone was seen a few times. Antigen: not known. CDR3 length: 16 amino acids. Germline V gene sequence: CDR1 SEHNR, CDR2 FQNEAQ (reference sequence). The V and J ends lost 4 bases and 2 bases, in that order; junction bases with no gene match: 4. Time point of the sample: recipient sample about 28 days before transplant, after cytoreduction. Profiling relied on immunoSEQ multiplex PCR, and the TCRdb table lists in-frame clones only, not all of them. The repertoire includes fewer than 50,000 clones, 85% to 90% of them detected once, and just under 6% sits in the top ten. The starting material was peripheral blood mononuclear cells, obtained before stem cell transplant. The clonotype comes from a man aged 55 to 70 with biphenotypic leukemia. Some clones in this sample may be carry-over from other donors' samples. The chain is built from TRBV7-9 and TRBJ2-3; 12 nucleotides match TRBD2. The CDR3 loop is CASSSTSGRYTDTQYF. Here the CDR3 DNA reads TGTGCCAGCAGCTCGACTAGCGGGAGATACACAGATACGCAGTATTTT. The whole variable domain, filled in from reference TRBV7-9 and TRBJ2-3, reads DTGVSQNPRHKITKRGQNVTFRCDPISEHNRLYWYRQTLGQGPEFLTYFQNEAQLEKSRLLSDRFSAERPKGSFSTLEIQRTEQGDSAMYLCASSSTSGRYTDTQYFGPGTRLTVL.